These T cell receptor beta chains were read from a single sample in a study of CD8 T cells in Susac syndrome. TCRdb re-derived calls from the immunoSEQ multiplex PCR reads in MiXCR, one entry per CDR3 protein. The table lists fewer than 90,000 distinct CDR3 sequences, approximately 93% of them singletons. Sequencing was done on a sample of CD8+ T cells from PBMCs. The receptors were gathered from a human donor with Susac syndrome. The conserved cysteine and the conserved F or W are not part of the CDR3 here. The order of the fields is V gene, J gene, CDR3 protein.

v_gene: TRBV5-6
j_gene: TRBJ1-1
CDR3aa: ASSPNRGNTEAF

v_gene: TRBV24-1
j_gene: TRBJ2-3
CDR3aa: ATRSAGTDTQY

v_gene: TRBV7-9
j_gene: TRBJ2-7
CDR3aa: ASSIDGTGS

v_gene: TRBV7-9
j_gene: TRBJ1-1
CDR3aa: ASSVLSGSPNTEAF

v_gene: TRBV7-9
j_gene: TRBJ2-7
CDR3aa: ASSLIEDSSYEQY

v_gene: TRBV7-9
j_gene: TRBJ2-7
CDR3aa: ASSLSGTGVFEQY

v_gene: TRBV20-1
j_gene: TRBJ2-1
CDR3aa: SASGTSGSVDEQF

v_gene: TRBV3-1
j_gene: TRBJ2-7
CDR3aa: ASSLYGGTYEQY

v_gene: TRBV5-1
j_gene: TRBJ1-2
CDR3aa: ASSPSGTAGVGYT

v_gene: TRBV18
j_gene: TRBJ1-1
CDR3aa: ASSPPDSSTEAF

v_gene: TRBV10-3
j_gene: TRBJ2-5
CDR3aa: AISESEETQY

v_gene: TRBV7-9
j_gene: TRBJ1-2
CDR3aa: ASSSTRGDNYGYT

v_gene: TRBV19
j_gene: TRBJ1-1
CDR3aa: ASSIRDRGTEAF

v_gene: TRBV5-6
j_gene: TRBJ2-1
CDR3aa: ASSSSGLPEEQF

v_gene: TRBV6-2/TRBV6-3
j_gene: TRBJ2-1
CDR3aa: ASSYDREIYNEQF

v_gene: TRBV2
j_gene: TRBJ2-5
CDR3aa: ATSGSGQETQY

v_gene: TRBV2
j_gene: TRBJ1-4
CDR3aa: ASSNTGTGREKLF

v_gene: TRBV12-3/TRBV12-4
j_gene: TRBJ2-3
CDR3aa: ASAPTSGGLTDTQY

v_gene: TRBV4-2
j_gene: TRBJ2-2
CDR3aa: ASGIRGLGNTGELF

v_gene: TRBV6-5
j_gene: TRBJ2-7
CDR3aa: ASSYSSSPSYEQY

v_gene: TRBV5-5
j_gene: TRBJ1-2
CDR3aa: ASSLTLRGSDGYT

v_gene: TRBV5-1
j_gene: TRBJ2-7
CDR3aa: ASSTDRHHSYEQY

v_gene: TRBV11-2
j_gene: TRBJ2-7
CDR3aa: ASSSPRDSYEQY

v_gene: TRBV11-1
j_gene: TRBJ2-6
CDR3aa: ASSDQDRGSQISGANVLT

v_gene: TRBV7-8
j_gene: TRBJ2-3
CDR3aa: ASWEGAMDTQY

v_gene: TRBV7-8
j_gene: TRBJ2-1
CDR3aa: ASSFAGGTAGEQF

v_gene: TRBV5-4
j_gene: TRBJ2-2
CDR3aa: ASSLRQGARSGELF

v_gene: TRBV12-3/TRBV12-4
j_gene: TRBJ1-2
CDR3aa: ASSYNRAYGYT

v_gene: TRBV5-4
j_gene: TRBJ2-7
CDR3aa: ASSPREGAYEQY

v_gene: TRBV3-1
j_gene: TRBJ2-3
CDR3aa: ASSPSGSVKGTQY

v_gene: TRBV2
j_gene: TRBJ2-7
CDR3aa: ASSESGSRYEQY

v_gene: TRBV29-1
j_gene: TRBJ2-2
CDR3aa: SVPGKGEGTGELF